The clone carrying this T cell receptor (beta chain) showed up just once. Its antigen is not known. 13 Jbeta primers and 60 Vbeta primers were used for the PCR. Authors' processing steps: Among the unique TCR beta chains that a later analysis counted, about 85 million in all, about 10 million were shared. Method: immunoSEQ multiplex PCR; TCRdb's copy keeps in-frame clones and lacks some. V and J calls and clone size are those listed in that table; D and trimming were worked out from the DNA. The table has fewer than 350,000 clones, 70% to 90% seen once; the top ten hold 2% to 3%. This record comes from a study of cytomegalovirus exposure and HLA in healthy donors. Findings of the study overall: TCR beta sequences reportedly predicted the HLA-A and HLA-B alleles of most subjects accurately. The only immune exposure information that was available was CMV serostatus. In a later analysis, TCR beta V- and J-gene trimming showed a link to a missense DCLRE1C variant.

Sample: PBMCs. The sequence was collected from a woman aged 18-29 years in good health and CMV-seronegative.

Here the CDR3 DNA reads TGTGCCTGGAGTGTCTCCACTTTGAACACTGAAGCTTTCTTT. Its translation is CAWSVSTLNTEAFF. The chain carries TRBV30 and TRBJ1-1, with D unclear. CDR1 is GTSNPN and CDR2 is SVGIG in the germline V gene (reference sequence). V was trimmed by 0 bases and J by 0 bases, leaving 8 bases between them. The CDR3 loop spans 14 amino acids.